This TCR beta chain derives from a study of blood T cells in healthy people across ages. In this sample, this clonotype turned up many times. What it recognizes is unknown. Overall study findings and caveats: A roughly linear fall in TCR beta diversity per million T cells was seen with increasing age.

Losses at the gene ends were 5 bases for V and 1 base for J; bases not matched to a gene: 11. There are 17 residues in the CDR3. Germline-derived CDR1 and CDR2 are MNHEY and SVGEGT. The use of a sample-barcoded 5' primer and a J-beta primer mix characterized a second PCR of about 7 to 12 cycles. Using its own MiXCR run on the 5' RACE reads, TCRdb lists one record per CDR3 protein. The data hold 700,000 to 850,000 distinct CDR3 sequences, with roughly 35% observed a single time. The rearrangement uses TRBV6-2 or TRBV6-3 and TRBJ2-3, with TRBD2 identical over 8 bases. This clonotype was sampled from a man aged 18 to 29 in good health. The sample consisted of blood. CDR3 DNA sequence: TGTGCCAGCAGTCGCCCAGAAGGACTAGCAGGCACAGATACGCAGTATTTT. It yields the protein CASSRPEGLAGTDTQYF.